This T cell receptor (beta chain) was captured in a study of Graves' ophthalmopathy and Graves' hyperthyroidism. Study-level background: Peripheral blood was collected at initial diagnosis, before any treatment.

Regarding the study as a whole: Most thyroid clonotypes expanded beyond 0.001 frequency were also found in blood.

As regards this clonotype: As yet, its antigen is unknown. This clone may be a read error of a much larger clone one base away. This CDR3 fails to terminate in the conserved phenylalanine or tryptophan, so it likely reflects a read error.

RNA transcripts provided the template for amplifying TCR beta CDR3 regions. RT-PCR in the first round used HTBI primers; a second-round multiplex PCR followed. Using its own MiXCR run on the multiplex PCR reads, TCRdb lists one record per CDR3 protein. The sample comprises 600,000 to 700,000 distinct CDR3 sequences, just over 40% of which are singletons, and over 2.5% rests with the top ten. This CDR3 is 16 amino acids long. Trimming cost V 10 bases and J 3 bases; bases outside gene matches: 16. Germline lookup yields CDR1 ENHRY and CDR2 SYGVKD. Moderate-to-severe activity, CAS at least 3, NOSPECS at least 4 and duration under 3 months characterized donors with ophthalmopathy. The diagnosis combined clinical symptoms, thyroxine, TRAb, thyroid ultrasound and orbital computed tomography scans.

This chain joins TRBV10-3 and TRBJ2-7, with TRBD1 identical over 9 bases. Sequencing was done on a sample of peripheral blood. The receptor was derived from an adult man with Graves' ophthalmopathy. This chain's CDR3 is CASSWGTGTGSYEQYL. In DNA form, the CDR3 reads TGTGCCAGCAGCTGGGGAACCGGGACAGGGAGCTACGAGCAGTACCTC.